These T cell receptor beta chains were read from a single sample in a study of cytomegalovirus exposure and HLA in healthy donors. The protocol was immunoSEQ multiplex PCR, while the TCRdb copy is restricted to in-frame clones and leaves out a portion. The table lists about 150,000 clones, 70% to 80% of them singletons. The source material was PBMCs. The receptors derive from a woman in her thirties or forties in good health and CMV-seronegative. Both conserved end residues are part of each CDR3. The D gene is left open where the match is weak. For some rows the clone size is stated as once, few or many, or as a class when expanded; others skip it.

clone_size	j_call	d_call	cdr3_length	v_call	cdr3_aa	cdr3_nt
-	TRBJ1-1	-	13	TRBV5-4	CASSENTYTEAFF	TGTGCCAGCAGCGAAAACACCTACACTGAAGCTTTCTTT
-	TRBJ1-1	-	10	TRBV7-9	CASSPGIPFF	TGTGCCAGCAGCCCGGGGATACCTTTCTTT
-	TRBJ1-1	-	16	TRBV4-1	CASSQPPQGQNTEAFF	TGCGCCAGCAGCCAACCTCCACAGGGTCAGAACACTGAGGCTTTCTTT
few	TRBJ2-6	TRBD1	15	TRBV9	CASSVTGAGANVLTF	TGTGCCAGCAGCGTTACAGGGGCTGGGGCCAACGTCCTGACTTTC
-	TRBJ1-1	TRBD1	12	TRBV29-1	CSVVEGAAAAFF	TGCAGCGTTGTGGAGGGGGCCGCGGCTGCTTTCTTT
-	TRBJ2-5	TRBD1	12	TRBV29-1	CSVRQGAETQYF	TGCAGCGTTCGACAGGGGGCGGAGACCCAGTACTTC
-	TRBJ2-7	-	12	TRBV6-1	CASNLRHYEQYF	TGTGCCAGCAACTTGAGGCACTACGAGCAGTACTTC
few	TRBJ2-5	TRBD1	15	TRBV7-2	CASSPGTGGVETQYF	TGTGCCAGCAGCCCCGGGACAGGGGGTGTAGAGACCCAGTACTTC
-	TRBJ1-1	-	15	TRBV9	CASSVGPGVNTEAFF	TGTGCCAGCAGCGTAGGCCCAGGGGTTAACACTGAAGCTTTCTTT
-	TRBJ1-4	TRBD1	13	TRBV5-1	CASGETGDEKLFF	TGCGCCAGCGGAGAGACAGGGGATGAAAAACTGTTTTTT